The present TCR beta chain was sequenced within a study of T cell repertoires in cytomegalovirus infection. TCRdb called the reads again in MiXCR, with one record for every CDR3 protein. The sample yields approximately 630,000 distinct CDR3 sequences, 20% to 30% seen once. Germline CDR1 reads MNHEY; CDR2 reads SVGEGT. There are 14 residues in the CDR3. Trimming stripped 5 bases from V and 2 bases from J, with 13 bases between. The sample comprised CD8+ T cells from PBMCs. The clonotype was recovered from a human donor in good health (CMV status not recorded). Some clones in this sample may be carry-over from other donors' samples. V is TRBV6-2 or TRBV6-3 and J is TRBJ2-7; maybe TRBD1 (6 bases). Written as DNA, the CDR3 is TGTGCCAGCAGTCCCGGGACACAACCCTACGAGCAGTACGTC. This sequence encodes CASSPGTQPYEQYV.